The clone carrying this T cell receptor (beta chain) was counted a few times. The antigen remains unidentified. Quantitative barcoded 5'-RACE was used to prepare TCR beta libraries. MiXCR, applied by TCRdb to the 5' RACE reads, yields one record per CDR3 protein. The sample consists of around 230,000 distinct CDR3 sequences, approximately 8% of them appearing once. The junction had 3 bases not matched to a gene; V was cut back by 2 bases and J by 4 bases. Germline values: CDR1 SGHNT, CDR2 YENEEA. The CDR3 has 15 residues. The data belong to a study of CD8 T cells in ankylosing spondylitis. Study-wide results and caveats: Prior work had noted some motif variants in reactive arthritis blood and synovial fluid. Disease-linked clones had a CD8+ phenotype and relatively low frequency in peripheral blood.

The rearrangement uses TRBV11-3 and TRBJ2-2, with 8 bases identical to TRBD2. Sequenced input: blood, either unsorted or a sorted T cell fraction (not recorded which). The sequence was collected from a female donor with ankylosing spondylitis or in good health (not recorded which). The CDR3 protein is CASSLRTSSTGELFF. CDR3 DNA sequence: TGTGCCAGCAGCTTAAGGACTAGCTCCACCGGGGAGCTGTTTTTT.